Listed below are T cell receptor beta chains from one sample, sequenced in a study of early T cells in non-severe SARS-CoV-2 infection. Each CDR3 protein is one row after TCRdb ran MiXCR on the 5' RACE reads. This sample has some 66,000 distinct CDR3 sequences, with around 13% found just once. The specimen sequenced was whole blood. The receptors here all came from an adult who was a healthcare worker with PCR-confirmed SARS-CoV-2 infection or an uninfected control (not recorded which). Both conserved end residues are part of each CDR3. D genes are given only for firm matches. Expanded clones get a size class; other rows say once, few or many, or leave the size out.

clone size,V gene,J gene,D gene,CDR3 protein,CDR3 DNA
few,TRBV5-6,TRBJ2-4,-,CASSLSGRNIQYF,TGTGCCAGCAGCTTGAGCGGTCGAAACATTCAGTACTTC
few,TRBV10-2,TRBJ1-5,-,CASRYTTEALTGNQPQHF,TGCGCCAGCAGATATACGACAGAAGCCTTAACTGGCAATCAGCCCCAGCATTTT
many,TRBV7-6,TRBJ2-7,TRBD2,CASSSPIAGAYEQYF,TGTGCCAGCAGCTCCCCAATAGCGGGTGCCTACGAGCAGTACTTC
many,TRBV7-2,TRBJ2-2,-,CASSFAGKNTGELFF,TGTGCCAGCAGCTTCGCAGGGAAGAACACCGGGGAGCTGTTTTTT
-,TRBV20-1,TRBJ2-2,-,CSAREPNTGELFF,TGCAGTGCTAGAGAGCCGAACACCGGGGAGCTGTTTTTT
few,TRBV7-9,TRBJ2-5,-,CASSLASPAGETQYF,TGTGCCAGCAGCTTAGCTAGTCCAGCGGGAGAGACCCAGTACTTC
few,TRBV5-1,TRBJ2-5,-,CASSLVGEETQYF,TGCGCCAGCAGCTTGGTCGGGGAGGAGACCCAGTACTTC
many,TRBV6-6,TRBJ2-3,-,CASSYYRADTQYF,TGTGCCAGCAGTTACTACAGGGCGGATACGCAGTATTTT
few,TRBV5-1,TRBJ2-7,TRBD1,CASSPTATGGRVQYF,TGCGCCAGCAGCCCTACGGCGACAGGGGGTAGGGTGCAGTACTTC
-,TRBV11-2,TRBJ2-2,-,CASSRTALNTGELFF,TGTGCCAGCAGCCGGACAGCACTGAACACCGGGGAGCTGTTTTTT
-,TRBV12-3/TRBV12-4,TRBJ2-7,-,CASSLSKRGASYEQYF,TGTGCCAGCAGTTTATCGAAACGGGGGGCCTCCTACGAGCAGTACTTC
many,TRBV28,TRBJ2-2,TRBD2,CASSLTSEAGELFF,TGTGCCAGCAGTTTAACTAGCGAAGCCGGGGAGCTGTTTTTT
few,TRBV7-8,TRBJ1-1,TRBD1,CASSSETGWPSTEAFF,TGTGCCAGCAGCTCCGAGACAGGGTGGCCCAGCACTGAAGCTTTCTTT
-,TRBV3-1,TRBJ1-3,-,CASSQTATPGNTIYF,TGTGCCAGCAGCCAAACGGCAACTCCTGGAAACACCATATATTTT
few,TRBV18,TRBJ2-7,-,CASSPPYSSDEQYF,TGTGCCAGCTCACCACCGTACTCGTCCGACGAGCAGTACTTC
once,TRBV9,TRBJ2-1,TRBD2,CASSATGGYEQFF,TGTGCCAGCAGCGCGACGGGAGGATATGAGCAGTTCTTC
many,TRBV2,TRBJ1-1,-,CASSREVNTEAFF,TGTGCCAGCAGCCGGGAGGTGAACACTGAAGCTTTCTTT
few,TRBV7-3,TRBJ2-3,TRBD2,CASSPTVGGLVFTDTQYF,TGTGCCAGCAGCCCCACGGTTGGAGGACTAGTTTTCACAGATACGCAGTATTTT
-,TRBV5-4,TRBJ1-4,TRBD1,CASSTRDREIGEEKLFF,TGTGCCAGCAGCACCCGGGACAGGGAGATCGGAGAGGAAAAACTGTTTTTT
-,TRBV10-3,TRBJ2-1,-,CAISRDQGGEQFF,TGTGCCATCAGCAGAGATCAGGGGGGTGAGCAGTTCTTC
few,TRBV12-3/TRBV12-4,TRBJ2-2,-,CASSEGIRPGELFF,TGTGCCAGCAGCGAGGGGATCAGGCCCGGGGAGCTGTTTTTT
-,TRBV24-1,TRBJ1-5,-,CATSDPDQPQHF,TGTGCCACCAGTGATCCGGACCAGCCCCAGCATTTT
many,TRBV20-1,TRBJ2-7,TRBD1,CSATRTGQGAYEQYF,TGCAGTGCTACCCGGACAGGGCAGGGCGCCTACGAGCAGTACTTC
few,TRBV5-1,TRBJ2-7,TRBD1,CASSPGGRIYEQYF,TGCGCCAGCAGCCCAGGGGGCCGCATCTACGAGCAGTACTTC
many,TRBV5-1,TRBJ2-1,-,CASSYARFNEQFF,TGCGCCAGCAGCTACGCGCGTTTCAATGAGCAGTTCTTC
-,TRBV10-2,TRBJ2-1,-,CASKDGVGNEQFF,TGCGCCAGCAAAGATGGGGTGGGGAATGAGCAGTTCTTC
-,TRBV18,TRBJ1-1,-,CASSPPSGATEAFF,TGTGCCAGCTCACCACCGTCAGGGGCCACTGAAGCTTTCTTT
few,TRBV30,TRBJ2-7,TRBD1,CAWSALSTGADEQYF,TGTGCCTGGAGTGCCTTGTCGACAGGGGCGGACGAGCAGTACTTC
many,TRBV5-1,TRBJ2-1,TRBD2,CASSFPAGGFLYEQFF,TGCGCCAGCAGCTTCCCAGCGGGAGGGTTTCTGTATGAGCAGTTCTTC
few,TRBV23-1,TRBJ2-5,-,CASNERETQYF,TGCGCCAGCAATGAGAGGGAGACCCAGTACTTC
few,TRBV20-1,TRBJ2-2,-,CSARVPPYGGNTGELFF,TGCAGTGCTAGAGTGCCGCCGTACGGGGGGAACACCGGGGAGCTGTTTTTT
few,TRBV2,TRBJ2-3,-,CASSGGFNTQYF,TGTGCCAGCAGTGGGGGATTCAATACGCAGTATTTT
-,TRBV10-2,TRBJ2-1,TRBD2,CASTGTSGRVDEQFF,TGCGCCAGCACCGGGACTAGCGGGAGGGTGGATGAGCAGTTCTTC
-,TRBV20-1,TRBJ2-3,TRBD2,CSARDTSGGPTDTQYF,TGCAGTGCTAGAGATACTAGCGGGGGCCCCACAGATACGCAGTATTTT
many,TRBV6-2/TRBV6-3,TRBJ2-2,TRBD2,CASRSSGMNTGELFF,TGTGCCAGCCGGTCTAGCGGGATGAACACCGGGGAGCTGTTTTTT
few,TRBV19,TRBJ2-1,-,CASSIVHAGNEQFF,TGTGCCAGTAGTATAGTACATGCCGGCAATGAGCAGTTCTTC
many,TRBV3-1,TRBJ2-3,TRBD1,CASSPPGQGYRDTQYF,TGTGCCAGCAGCCCCCCGGGACAGGGTTATCGAGATACGCAGTATTTT
few,TRBV24-1,TRBJ2-1,-,CATSDYSYNEQFF,TGTGCCACCAGTGATTATTCCTACAATGAGCAGTTCTTC
many,TRBV19,TRBJ1-5,-,CASRKRGNNQPQHF,TGTGCCAGTCGAAAGAGGGGAAACAATCAGCCCCAGCATTTT
few,TRBV7-9,TRBJ1-2,-,CASSETVSNTYGYTF,TGTGCCAGCAGCGAAACCGTCTCGAACACCTATGGCTACACCTTC
many,TRBV18,TRBJ1-2,-,CASSPTGGITLNYGYTF,TGTGCCAGCTCACCAACGGGAGGTATAACACTGAACTATGGCTACACCTTC
-,TRBV6-6,TRBJ2-2,TRBD2,CASRPGLAGAGELFF,TGTGCCAGCCGGCCAGGACTAGCGGGAGCCGGGGAGCTGTTTTTT
many,TRBV7-2,TRBJ2-2,-,CASTPTQEGELFF,TGTGCCAGCACCCCGACACAAGAGGGGGAGCTGTTTTTT
-,TRBV6-2/TRBV6-3,TRBJ2-6,TRBD2,CASSFLAVAVTGANVLTF,TGTGCCAGCAGTTTCCTAGCGGTGGCCGTAACCGGGGCCAACGTCCTGACTTTC
few,TRBV5-5,TRBJ2-1,-,CASSFSGNSYNEQFF,TGTGCCAGCAGCTTTTCGGGGAACTCCTACAATGAGCAGTTCTTC